The 9 T cell receptor beta chains presented below share a single source sample, sequenced in a study of T-cell reconstitution after alpha-beta-depleted transplantation in children. Researchers prepared the TCRbeta library using unique molecular identifiers, the study reports. A single record per CDR3 protein comes from TCRdb applying MiXCR to the PCR reads. This sample yields 700,000 to 950,000 distinct CDR3 sequences, of which roughly 16% are seen a single time; approximately 5% belongs to the top ten. Sample: PBMCs, mostly from graft donor cells, taken 360 days after TCRalphabeta/CD19-depleted stem cell transplant. The receptors come from a male patient younger than 18 who had a stem cell transplant for acute lymphoblastic leukemia, so the T cells may come from the graft donor.

This clonotype was recorded only once. The chain couples TRBV15 to TRBJ2-7; the D gene is possibly TRBD1 (5 bases). The CDR3 spans 15 residues. Germline lookup yields CDR1 LNHNV and CDR2 YYDKDF (reference sequence). V lost 0 bases to trimming and J lost 6 bases, with 15 bases between them. The CDR3 nucleotides are TGTGCCACCAGCAGAGATCCGGCAGGGTTCCGCGAGCAGTACTTC. It specifies CATSRDPAGFREQYF.

In this sample, this clonotype turned up once. The chain joins TRBV2 to TRBJ2-5; D is tentatively TRBD1 or TRBD2 (5 bases each). V lost 9 bases and J lost 0, with 14 bases in between. The CDR3 extends over 14 amino acids. Germline CDR1 reads SNHLY; CDR2 reads FYNNEI. CDR3 DNA sequence: TGTGCCAGTACCGGGACGACGTACCAAGAGACCCAGTACTTC. Translating gives CASTGTTYQETQYF.

This clonotype came up a few times. The rearrangement uses TRBV6-6 and TRBJ1-4, with 12 bases fitting TRBD1. Germline CDR1 MNHNY, CDR2 SVGAGI (reference sequence). CDR3 length equals 13 residues. V shed 6 bases and J 14 bases; nucleotides not matched to a gene: 7. The CDR3 DNA reads as TGTGCCAGCAGCGGGACAGGGGGCAGAGGGCTGTTTTTT. Translated, it gives CASSGTGGRGLFF.

The V and J genes are TRBV2 and TRBJ2-7; D remains ambiguous. Deletions cut 3 bases from V and 4 bases from J, with 10 bases between. This CDR3 spans 13 amino acids. Germline CDR1 is SNHLY and CDR2 is FYNNEI. The CDR3 nucleotides read TGTGCCAGCAGTGAGCACGGCTCTTACGAGCAGTACTTC. Translation: CASSEHGSYEQYF.

This clonotype was counted at least ten times. The gene calls are TRBV20-1 and TRBJ1-6; TRBD1 might be the D (6 bases). V gave up 4 bases and J gave up 0 bases, with 25 bases separating them. The CDR3 extends over 20 amino acids. Per germline, CDR1 DFQATT and CDR2 SNEGSKA (reference sequence). The CDR3 is CSAKGGGGGRASSYNSPLHF. CDR3 nucleotides: TGCAGTGCTAAAGGGGGAGGAGGTGGGAGGGCCAGCTCCTATAATTCACCCCTCCACTTT.

This clonotype was counted many times. J is TRBJ2-6 and V is TRBV25-1; D gene ambiguous. The CDR3 consists of 16 residues. Germline lookup yields CDR1 MGHDK and CDR2 SYGVNS. V was pared by 5 bases and J by 2 bases, with 13 bases between. CDR3 amino acids: CASSPHKGTGANVLTF. In nucleotides, the CDR3 is TGTGCCAGCAGTCCCCATAAGGGTACTGGGGCCAACGTCCTGACTTTC.

This clonotype appeared a few times. The chain uses TRBV20-1 and TRBJ1-1, with a tentative D call TRBD1 (5 bases). Germline V gene sequence: CDR1 DFQATT, CDR2 SNEGSKA (reference sequence). This CDR3 contains 14 residues. Trimming removed 6 bases from V and 3 bases from J, with 17 bases in between. The CDR3 sequence: CSAPRQSAYTEAFF. CDR3 nucleotide sequence: TGCAGTGCACCACGACAGTCAGCGTACACTGAAGCTTTCTTT.

The chain links TRBV6-2 or TRBV6-3 to TRBJ2-7, with TRBD1 identical over 7 bases. The length of the CDR3 is 16 residues. CDR1 MNHEY and CDR2 SVGEGT come from the germline V gene. Germline trimming cut 0 bases from V and 2 bases from J; bases unmatched to any gene: 7. CDR3 nucleotides: TGTGCCAGCAGTTACTCCGACAGGGCGTGGACCTACGAGCAGTACTTC. This gives the protein CASSYSDRAWTYEQYF.

The V gene is TRBV7-3, the J gene TRBJ2-5; possible D gene TRBD2, 5 bases. V lost 8 bases and J 5 bases, leaving 15 bases between the germline ends. This CDR3 comprises 13 residues. Germline CDR1 and CDR2: SGHTA and FQGTGA. The CDR3 bases are TGTGCCAGCGGGCGGCGGTCGGGGGAGACCCAGTACTTC. This encodes CASGRRSGETQYF.